These 15 T cell receptor beta chains share one sample of origin, sequenced in a study of T cells in Graves' hyperthyroidism and ophthalmopathy. It was RNA transcripts that yielded the amplified TCR beta CDR3 regions. Using the HTBI primer set, a first-round RT-PCR was run on the TCR CDR3. Using its own MiXCR run on the multiplex PCR reads, TCRdb lists one record per CDR3 protein. The repertoire has fewer than 550,000 distinct CDR3 sequences, more than 15% of them found once; the top ten carry 7.5% to 8%. Sequencing was done on a sample of blood. These receptors were taken from a woman younger than 30 with Graves' hyperthyroidism.

The chain is built from TRBV9 and TRBJ1-3; no clear D gene. CDR1 SGDLS and CDR2 YYNGEE come from the germline V gene. The CDR3 covers 14 residues. The germline V and J ends were trimmed by 0 bases and 3 bases, with 7 bases remaining between them. The CDR3, as DNA: TGTGCCAGCAGCGTAGACCGAGGTGGAAACACCATATATTTT. Residues: CASSVDRGGNTIYF.

This clonotype has ten or more counts. The chain couples TRBV30 to TRBJ1-2, with D hard to call. The germline CDR1 and CDR2 sequences are GTSNPN and SVGIG (reference sequence). V was trimmed by 6 bases and J by 8 bases, leaving 13 bases between them. The CDR3 totals 11 residues. CDR3 nucleotide sequence: TGTGCCTGCCGACGGCCCATGGGCTACACCTTC. Encoded protein: CACRRPMGYTF.

This clonotype was detected only a few times. The chain is built from TRBV19 and TRBJ2-7; 8 bases align to TRBD1. The CDR3 contains 16 residues. From germline, CDR1 is LNHDA and CDR2 SQIVND (reference sequence). V lost 3 bases to trimming and J lost 1 base; unmatched junction nucleotides: 8. The CDR3 loop is CASSIPGQAPSYEQYF. CDR3 DNA: TGTGCCAGTAGTATTCCGGGACAGGCACCTTCCTACGAGCAGTACTTC.

This clonotype was found many times. The chain links TRBV3-1 to TRBJ2-5; D gene ambiguous. Germline V gene lookup returns CDR1 LGHDT and CDR2 YNNKEL (reference sequence). The CDR3 totals 11 residues. Trimming removed 3 bases at V and 3 bases at J, with 2 bases between. CDR3: CASSHKETQYF. The DNA for the CDR3 is TGTGCCAGCAGCCATAAAGAGACCCAGTACTTC.

The chain is built from TRBV7-9 and TRBJ2-1; tentatively, D is TRBD1 (6 bases). Germline CDR1 and CDR2: SEHNR and FQNEAQ (reference sequence). The CDR3 contains 12 residues. V was pared by 8 bases and J by 10 bases, with 15 bases between. CDR3 nucleotides: TGTGCCAGCGAAACAGGGTTCAGCGAGCAGTTCTTC. Translating it yields CASETGFSEQFF.

This clonotype was seen ten or more times. The genes are TRBV7-9 and TRBJ1-4; D is possibly TRBD1 (6 bases). V gave up 1 base and J gave up 8 bases, with 11 bases separating them. CDR1 SEHNR and CDR2 FQNEAQ come from the germline V gene (reference sequence). The CDR3 has 14 amino acids. The DNA of the CDR3 is TGTGCCAGCAGCTTAGGCGGGACAAGGGAAAAACTGTTTTTT. This translates into CASSLGGTREKLFF.

This clonotype occurred many times. The chain couples TRBV20-1 to TRBJ2-7; maybe TRBD2 (6 bases). The ends were cut back, 1 base at V and 6 bases at J, with 13 bases in the middle. CDR1 DFQATT and CDR2 SNEGSKA come from the germline V gene (reference sequence). The CDR3 length is 13 residues. The CDR3 region is CSARAPLAREQYF. For the CDR3, the DNA is TGCAGTGCTAGAGCCCCCCTAGCGCGCGAGCAGTACTTC.

In its sample, this clonotype was seen a few times. V gene TRBV4-1 combines with J gene TRBJ1-5; 7 bases line up with TRBD1. The germline V gene has CDR1 MGHRA and CDR2 YSYEKL. J lost 4 bases, V lost 7 bases, and 13 bases had no gene match. CDR3 size: 16 residues. The DNA for the CDR3 is TGCGCCAGCAAAGAAGGGGCAGGGGGGGGAAATCAGCCCCAGCATTTT. Encoded protein: CASKEGAGGGNQPQHF.

This clonotype appeared many times. This chain uses TRBV4-2 with TRBJ2-1; 9 nucleotides align to TRBD2. Per the germline V gene, CDR1 is LGHNA and CDR2 is YNFKEQ. The CDR3 runs 15 residues. The V and J ends lost 4 bases and 8 bases, in that order; junction bases with no gene match: 9. CDR3 loop: CASSRIASGNDEQFF. The CDR3 DNA follows: TGTGCCAGCAGCCGAATCGCTAGCGGGAACGATGAGCAGTTCTTC.

This clonotype was recorded many times. The genes are TRBV11-2 and TRBJ2-1; D gene ambiguous. CDR1 is SGHAT and CDR2 is FQNNGV in the germline V gene. Trimming pared 1 base from V and 9 bases from J, leaving 4 bases between. The CDR3 runs to 11 residues. In DNA, the CDR3 is TGTGCCAGCAGCTTAGCAGTTGAGCAGTTCTTC. It specifies CASSLAVEQFF.

The chain recombines TRBV6-2 or TRBV6-3 with TRBJ1-1; possibly TRBD1 for D (5 bases). The CDR3 length is 16 residues. V lost 6 bases to trimming and J lost 0 bases, with 17 bases between them. The V gene's germline CDR1 is MNHEY and CDR2 SVGEGT. This CDR3 is CASSSLGGWVNTEAFF. The CDR3 coding sequence is TGTGCCAGCAGCAGCCTCGGGGGGTGGGTGAACACTGAAGCTTTCTTT.

This clonotype was counted at least ten times. The J gene is TRBJ2-7, the V gene TRBV12-3 or TRBV12-4, with 14 nucleotides matching TRBD2. The CDR3 spans 15 residues. With V trimmed by 5 bases and J by 7 bases, 7 bases remained unmatched. The CDR3, as DNA: TGTGCCAGCAGTCAGGGACTAGCGGGAGTCTGGGAGCAGTACTTC. Its protein product is CASSQGLAGVWEQYF.

This chain links TRBV27 with TRBJ2-7, with 9 nucleotides matching TRBD1. The CDR3 loop spans 15 amino acids. V was pared by 6 bases and J by 5 bases, with 11 bases of the junction left unmatched. The germline CDR1 and CDR2 sequences are MNHEY and SMNVEV (reference sequence). CDR3 bases: TGTGCCAGCAGGTCTCAAACAGGGGGCTTACACGAGCAGTACTTC. Translation gives CASRSQTGGLHEQYF.

The sample holds many counts of this clonotype. The chain is built from TRBV27 and TRBJ2-1; the match to TRBD1 covers 9 bases. Germline CDR1 MNHEY, CDR2 SMNVEV (reference sequence). J was trimmed by 3 bases and V by 4 bases; bases with no gene match: 13. The CDR3 is made up of 18 amino acids. CDR3 bases: TGTGCCAGCAGTTCAACTCCCCTACAGGGGGCAATCTACAATGAGCAGTTCTTC. Its protein is CASSSTPLQGAIYNEQFF.

There are many counts of this clonotype. The chain is built from TRBV9 and TRBJ2-1, with no clear D. Germline lookup yields CDR1 SGDLS and CDR2 YYNGEE. The CDR3 sequence is 16 residues long. The V gene lost 4 bases and the J gene lost 4 bases, with 18 bases spanning the gap. The CDR3 DNA is TGTGCCAGCAGCCCCCGATCAGGAAAGGGTTACAATGAGCAGTTCTTC. It codes for CASSPRSGKGYNEQFF.